Sequencing of this TCR beta chain was carried out in a study of identifying expanded T cells in peripheral blood. This clone was observed once. Sequenced by immunoSEQ multiplex PCR; TCRdb stores in-frame clones only, minus some. The sample includes some 90,000 clones, approximately 83% of them seen just once. Trimming stripped 0 bases from V and 4 bases from J, with 20 bases between. CDR1 is MGHRA, CDR2 YSYEKL, per germline. The CDR3 extends over 18 amino acids. This receptor was taken from a person aged 18 to 75 in good health. This chain uses TRBV4-1 with TRBJ2-3; a possible D gene is TRBD2 (7 bases). Input material: blood. CDR3 region: CASSQDWSGGHAADTQYF. As DNA, the CDR3 is TGCGCCAGCAGCCAAGATTGGTCGGGGGGCCATGCCGCAGATACGCAGTATTTT.